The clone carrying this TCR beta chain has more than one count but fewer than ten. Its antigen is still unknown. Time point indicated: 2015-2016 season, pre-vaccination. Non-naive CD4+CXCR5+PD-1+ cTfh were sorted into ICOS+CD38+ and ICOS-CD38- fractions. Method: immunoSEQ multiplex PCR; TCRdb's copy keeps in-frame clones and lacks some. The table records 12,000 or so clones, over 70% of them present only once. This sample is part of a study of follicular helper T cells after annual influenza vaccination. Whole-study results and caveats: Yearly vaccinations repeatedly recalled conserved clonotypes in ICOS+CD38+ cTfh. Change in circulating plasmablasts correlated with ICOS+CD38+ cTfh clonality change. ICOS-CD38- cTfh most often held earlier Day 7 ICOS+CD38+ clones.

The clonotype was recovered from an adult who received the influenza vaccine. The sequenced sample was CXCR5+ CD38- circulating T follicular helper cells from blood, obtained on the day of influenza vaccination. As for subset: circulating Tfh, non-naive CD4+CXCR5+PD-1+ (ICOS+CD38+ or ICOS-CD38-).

The CDR3 bases are TGCGCCAGCAGCTTGGGTGGATTTAACTATGGCTACACCTTC. The encoded protein is CASSLGGFNYGYTF. V is TRBV5-1 and J is TRBJ1-2; D is unclear. Germline-derived CDR1 and CDR2 are SGHRS and YFSETQ. CDR3 length: 14 residues. The V end was cut by 0 bases, the J end by 1 base, with 7 bases between.